This T cell receptor (beta chain) appears in the sequencing data of a study of blood T cells in healthy people across ages. About the research overall: About one barcoded beta molecule per two T cells came from capture by template switching.

Study-level results: Donor CMV status was unknown, possibly confounding expanded clonotype changes.

This clonotype was seen many times. Its cognate antigen is unknown. This CDR3 comprises 15 residues. V lost 2 bases, J lost 8 bases, and 6 bases stayed unmatched. CDR1 is MNHNY, CDR2 SVGAGI, per germline (reference sequence). Next came a second PCR, run for about 6 to 11 cycles, which used a sample-barcoded 5' primer along with a J-beta primer mix. CDR3-containing paired-end reads numbered at least 2.5 million in each sample. In TCRdb, the 5' RACE reads were re-called with MiXCR into one record per CDR3 protein. The sample holds 540,000 or so distinct CDR3 sequences, 45% to 55% seen once. The sequenced material came from blood. The TCR comes from a man older than 75 in good health. The chain employs TRBV6-6 and TRBJ2-1; 10 bases agree with TRBD2. The CDR3 here is CASSYGSGGADEQFF. The DNA for the CDR3 is TGTGCCAGCAGTTACGGGAGCGGGGGGGCCGATGAGCAGTTCTTC.